Below are 12 T cell receptor beta chains sequenced from a single sample in a study of shared clonotypes between healthy human individuals. The protocol was immunoSEQ multiplex PCR, while the TCRdb copy is restricted to in-frame clones and leaves out a portion. The sample shows around 2.1 million clones, almost 96% of them seen only once. Sequencing was performed on naive CD4+ T cells sorted from blood. Subset denoted: CD45RA+ positively selected. These receptors were obtained from a man aged 18 to 29 in good health.

V is TRBV19 and J is TRBJ1-6, with D unclear. Germline-derived CDR1 and CDR2 are LNHDA and SQIVND (reference sequence). The CDR3 runs to 15 residues. The V and J ends lost 3 bases and 8 bases respectively, with 14 bases between them. CDR3 DNA: TGTGCCAGTAGTATGGGCAGCCAAATTGATTCACCCCTCCACTTT. Encoded protein: CASSMGSQIDSPLHF.

The chain has TRBV19 and TRBJ1-2, with D uncertain. Looked up from germline, CDR1 is LNHDA and CDR2 is SQIVND (reference sequence). This CDR3 comprises 14 residues. V lost 2 bases and J lost 6, with 13 bases in between. The CDR3 sequence is CASSILVIPHGYTF. CDR3 nucleotides: TGTGCCAGTAGTATATTGGTTATTCCACATGGCTACACCTTC.

The genes are TRBV2 and TRBJ1-1; perhaps TRBD1 as D (5 bases). V lost 10 bases to trimming and J lost 0 bases, with 12 bases between them. Germline lookup yields CDR1 SNHLY and CDR2 FYNNEI. CDR3 length: 13 amino acids. The CDR3 coding sequence is TGTGCCACCCGACAGTTCATGAACACTGAAGCTTTCTTT. Its protein is CATRQFMNTEAFF.

On this clone: The same CDR3 also results from other DNA sequences found in this sample. The chain joins TRBV6-6 to TRBJ1-2; no firm D call. V was pared by 0 bases and J by 2 bases, with 7 bases between. Germline values: CDR1 MNHNY, CDR2 SVGAGI (reference sequence). The CDR3 runs 14 residues. CDR3 nucleotides: TGTGCCAGCAGTTACTCGCGTGGAAACTATGGCTACACCTTC. Protein sequence: CASSYSRGNYGYTF.

V is TRBV28 and J is TRBJ1-5, with 9 bases lining up with TRBD1. This CDR3 region has 14 residues. Germline CDR1 and CDR2: MDHEN and SYDVKM. V shed 6 bases, J shed 5 bases, and the junction held 5 bases outside the gene matches. CDR3 region: CASRLQGAYQPQHF. The CDR3 DNA follows: TGTGCCAGCAGGTTACAGGGGGCTTATCAGCCCCAGCATTTT.

J is TRBJ2-7 and V is TRBV18, with no clear D. The CDR3 loop spans 14 amino acids. Germline V gene lookup returns CDR1 KGHSH and CDR2 LQKENI. V gave up 0 bases and J gave up 3 bases, with 9 bases separating them. The CDR3 DNA sequence: TGTGCCAGCTCACCACCGGCCAACTACTACGAGCAGTACTTC. Its protein is CASSPPANYYEQYF.

The chain couples TRBV4-1 to TRBJ2-7, with TRBD1 as a possible D gene (6 bases). The CDR3 is 16 residues long. V dropped 4 bases and J dropped 1 base, with 17 bases sitting between them. The germline gives CDR1 MGHRA, CDR2 YSYEKL. Written as DNA, the CDR3 is TGCGCCAGCAGCCGAGGACAGTTTGGTTCGTCCTACGAGCAGTACTTC. Protein product: CASSRGQFGSSYEQYF.

The chain uses TRBV6-5 and TRBJ1-2, with TRBD1 as a possible D gene (5 bases). Germline V gene sequence: CDR1 MNHEY, CDR2 SVGAGI. V was pared by 6 bases and J by 7 bases, with 15 bases between. The CDR3 contains 13 residues. Here the CDR3 DNA reads TGTGCCAGCAGACGAGACAGTGGACTTGGCTACACCTTC. It specifies CASRRDSGLGYTF.

V and J are TRBV19 and TRBJ1-5; no clear D. The germline gives CDR1 LNHDA, CDR2 SQIVND (reference sequence). This CDR3 is 14 amino acids long. V was cut by 7 bases and J by 3 bases, with 13 bases left in between. CDR3 bases: TGTGCCAGTAACGTGGCGCAGTTCAATCAGCCCCAGCATTTT. This sequence encodes CASNVAQFNQPQHF.

The rearrangement links TRBV18 to TRBJ2-5; no clear D gene. The CDR3 is made up of 15 amino acids. Germline-derived CDR1 and CDR2 are KGHSH and LQKENI. The V end was cut by 6 bases, the J end by 5 bases, with 19 bases between. CDR3 amino acids: CASSLLRVAQETQYF. DNA of the CDR3: TGTGCCAGCTCCCTCCTACGGGTGGCCCAGGAGACCCAGTACTTC.

About this clone: This specimen includes other DNA sequences encoding the same CDR3. CDR3 in amino acids: CASRLGTEAFF. The CDR3 DNA reads as TGTGCCAGCAGACTAGGCACTGAAGCTTTCTTT. This chain uses TRBV28 with TRBJ1-1; D is undetermined. In germline, CDR1 is MDHEN, CDR2 SYDVKM. The CDR3 totals 11 residues. V was shortened by 6 bases and J by 4 bases, with 6 bases between the two germline ends.

The chain has TRBV5-6 and TRBJ2-7; D remains ambiguous. CDR1 is SGHDT, CDR2 YYEEEE, per germline. The CDR3 has 13 residues. V lost 1 base and J 5 bases, leaving 10 bases between the germline ends. The CDR3 bases are TGTGCCAGCAGCTTGTCTGGGTTGAACGAGCAGTACTTC. Protein: CASSLSGLNEQYF.